The present T cell receptor beta chain was sequenced within a study of blood T cell repertoires in COVID-19. For the study at large: COVID-19 samples from acute and convalescent phases originated in the United States, Italy and Spain. The cDNA or gDNA used as material had been derived from T cells, B-cell-depleted T cells, or PBMCs.

Germline CDR1 SGHTS, CDR2 YDEGEE. With 4 bases clipped from V and 4 bases from J, the junction kept 10 bases outside the gene matches. There are 16 residues in the CDR3. Source study methods: Amplification of reference gene primers was used by the study to estimate nucleated cell counts. Produced via immunoSEQ multiplex PCR; TCRdb's table is partial and in-frame only. Clone size and V and J calls were adopted from that table, with D and trimming inferred from the DNA. The sample shows under 250,000 clones, about 85% of them seen only once. V usage is TRBV5-8 and J usage is TRBJ2-3; TRBD1 aligns across 9 bases. The sequenced sample was peripheral blood. This receptor was obtained from a man aged 50 or older who had recovered from COVID-19. The CDR3 DNA is TGTGCCAGCAGCCTCCGGGACAGGGCAGGCGCAGATACGCAGTATTTT. Its translation is CASSLRDRAGADTQYF.